This paragraph covers one TCR beta chain sequence. In the study's own analysis: Reference gene primer amplification gave nucleated cell count estimates. The repertoire was sequenced with immunoSEQ multiplex PCR; TCRdb's copy has only in-frame clones and lacks some. V and J calls plus clone size are reproduced from that table; the DNA served to infer D and trimming. The repertoire holds 200,000 to 300,000 clones, approximately 91% seen once, with 2.5% to 3% in the top ten. The sample comes from a study of blood T cell repertoires in COVID-19. Study-level information: There were acute and convalescent COVID-19 samples, and they came from the United States, Italy and Spain. T cells, B-cell-depleted T cells, or PBMCs supplied cDNA or gDNA.

Germline CDR1 reads MNHEY; CDR2 reads SVGAGI. The CDR3 loop spans 15 amino acids. V was pared by 6 bases and J by 6 bases, with 13 bases of the junction left unmatched. Seattle's enrolled individuals joined amid active infection and were then monitored longitudinally. The sequencing input was peripheral blood. V gene TRBV6-5 combines with J gene TRBJ2-7, with 8 bases identical to TRBD2. The TCR sequence derives from a person under 30 with COVID-19, enrolled during active disease. CDR3 nucleotides: TGTGCCAGCAGGGAGACTAGCGACGGGGTCGTCGAGCAGTACTTC. Its protein product is CASRETSDGVVEQYF.